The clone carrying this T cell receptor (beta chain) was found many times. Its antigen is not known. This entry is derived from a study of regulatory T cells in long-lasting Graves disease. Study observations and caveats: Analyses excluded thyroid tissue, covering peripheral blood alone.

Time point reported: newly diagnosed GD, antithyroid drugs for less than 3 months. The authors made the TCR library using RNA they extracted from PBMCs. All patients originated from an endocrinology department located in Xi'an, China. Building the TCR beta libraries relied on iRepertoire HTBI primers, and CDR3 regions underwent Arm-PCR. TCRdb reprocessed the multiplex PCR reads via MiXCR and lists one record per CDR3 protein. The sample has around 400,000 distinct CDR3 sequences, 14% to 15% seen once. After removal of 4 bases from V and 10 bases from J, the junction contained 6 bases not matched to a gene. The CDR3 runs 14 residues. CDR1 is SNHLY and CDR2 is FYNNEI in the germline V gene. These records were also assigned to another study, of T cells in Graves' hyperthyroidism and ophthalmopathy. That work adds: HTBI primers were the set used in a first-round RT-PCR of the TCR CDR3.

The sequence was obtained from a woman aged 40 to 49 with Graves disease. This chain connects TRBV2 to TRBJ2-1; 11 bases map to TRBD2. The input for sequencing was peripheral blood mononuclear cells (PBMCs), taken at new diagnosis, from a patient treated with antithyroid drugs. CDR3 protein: CASSVIVAGGEQFF. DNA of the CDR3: TGTGCCAGCAGTGTCATCGTAGCGGGAGGGGAGCAGTTCTTC.